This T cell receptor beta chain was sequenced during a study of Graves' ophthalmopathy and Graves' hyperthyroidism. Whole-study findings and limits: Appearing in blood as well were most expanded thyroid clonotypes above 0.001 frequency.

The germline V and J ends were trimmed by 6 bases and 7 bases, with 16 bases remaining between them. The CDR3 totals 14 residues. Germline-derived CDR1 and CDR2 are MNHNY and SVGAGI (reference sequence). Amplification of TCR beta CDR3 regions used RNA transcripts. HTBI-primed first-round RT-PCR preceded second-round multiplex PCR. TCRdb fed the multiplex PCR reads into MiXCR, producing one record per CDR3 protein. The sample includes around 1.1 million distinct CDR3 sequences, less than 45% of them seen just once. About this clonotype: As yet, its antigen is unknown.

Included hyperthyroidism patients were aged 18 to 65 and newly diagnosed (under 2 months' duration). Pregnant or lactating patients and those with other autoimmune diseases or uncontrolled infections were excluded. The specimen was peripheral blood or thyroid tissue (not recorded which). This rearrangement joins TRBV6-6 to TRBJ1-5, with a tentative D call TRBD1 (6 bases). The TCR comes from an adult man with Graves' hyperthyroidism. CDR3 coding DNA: TGTGCCAGCAGCTGGGCGCGGGGGGGCCAGCCCCAGCATTTT. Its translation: CASSWARGGQPQHF.